This T cell receptor (beta chain) emerged from a study of CD8 T cells in ankylosing spondylitis. V lost 4 bases to trimming and J lost 7 bases; unmatched junction nucleotides: 8. The CDR3 has 16 amino acids. The germline CDR1 and CDR2 sequences are MDHEN and SYDVKM. This clonotype came up a few times. TCRdb fed the 5' RACE reads into MiXCR, producing one record per CDR3 protein. This table has roughly 150,000 distinct CDR3 sequences, around a tenth appearing once. V gene TRBV28 combines with J gene TRBJ2-2; 11 positions match TRBD1. The material sequenced was blood, either unsorted or a sorted T cell fraction (not recorded which). This clonotype originated in a female donor with ankylosing spondylitis or in good health (not recorded which). The CDR3 is CASSSRTGGLIGELFF. The CDR3 DNA follows: TGTGCCAGCAGTTCCAGGACAGGGGGCCTGATCGGGGAGCTGTTTTTT.